Detailed here is one T cell receptor (beta chain). The antigen remains undetermined. Any history of autoimmune disease or systemic immunosuppression disqualified patients. This sample is drawn from a study of OX40 agonist ivuxolimab in advanced cancers. Looking at the study overall: The patients' treatment was ivuxolimab, an agonistic anti-OX40 (CD134) antibody. Males comprised around 80% of the group, whose mean age was around 62 years (range roughly 20 to 90). The study's findings and limits: The investigators did not determine what antigen specificity the expanded peripheral T cells had.

TCRdb keeps only in-frame clones here, not all; method: immunoSEQ multiplex PCR. Here the sample spans about 76,000 clones, around 85% being singletons. V was shortened by 6 bases and J by 0 bases, with 11 bases between the two germline ends. The germline V gene encodes CDR1 MNHEY and CDR2 SVGAGI. The CDR3 totals 14 residues. This material consisted of CD4+ or CD8+ T cells sorted from blood, taken in a trial of the OX40 agonist ivuxolimab. The clonotype originates from an adult with an advanced solid tumor such as melanoma, head and neck, liver or kidney cancer. The V call is TRBV6-5, the J call TRBJ1-1; unclear D gene. CDR3 protein: CASRKVEVNTEAFF. CDR3 nucleotides: TGTGCCAGCAGAAAAGTGGAAGTGAACACTGAAGCTTTCTTT.